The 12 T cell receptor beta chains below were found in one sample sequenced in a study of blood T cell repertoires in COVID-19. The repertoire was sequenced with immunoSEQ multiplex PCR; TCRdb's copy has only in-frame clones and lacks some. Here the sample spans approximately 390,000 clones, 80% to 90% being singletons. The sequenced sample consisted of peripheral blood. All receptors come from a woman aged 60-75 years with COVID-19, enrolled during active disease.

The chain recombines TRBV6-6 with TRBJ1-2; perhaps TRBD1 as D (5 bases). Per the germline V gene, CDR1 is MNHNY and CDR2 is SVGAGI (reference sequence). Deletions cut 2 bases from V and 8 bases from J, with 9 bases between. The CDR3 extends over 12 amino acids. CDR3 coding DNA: TGTGCCAGCAGTTACATGCAGGGAGGCTACACCTTC. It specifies CASSYMQGGYTF.

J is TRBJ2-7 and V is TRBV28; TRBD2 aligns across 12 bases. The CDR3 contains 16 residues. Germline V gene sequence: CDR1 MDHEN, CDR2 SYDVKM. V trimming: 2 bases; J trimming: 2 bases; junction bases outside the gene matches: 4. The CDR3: CASSLRGLAGTYEQYF. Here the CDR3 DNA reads TGTGCCAGCAGTTTACGTGGACTAGCGGGGACCTACGAGCAGTACTTC. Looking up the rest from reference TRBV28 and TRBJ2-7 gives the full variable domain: DVKVTQSSRYLVKRTGEKVFLECVQDMDHENMFWYRQDPGLGLRLIYFSYDVKMKEKGDIPEGYSVSREKKERFSLILESASTNQTSMYLCASSLRGLAGTYEQYFGPGTRLTVT.

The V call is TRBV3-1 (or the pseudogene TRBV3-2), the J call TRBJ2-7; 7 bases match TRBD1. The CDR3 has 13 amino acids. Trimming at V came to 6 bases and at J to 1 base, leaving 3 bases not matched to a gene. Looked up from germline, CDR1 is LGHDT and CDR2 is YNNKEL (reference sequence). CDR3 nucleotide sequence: TGTGCCAGCAGACTGGGACAGTCCTACGAGCAGTACTTC. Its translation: CASRLGQSYEQYF.

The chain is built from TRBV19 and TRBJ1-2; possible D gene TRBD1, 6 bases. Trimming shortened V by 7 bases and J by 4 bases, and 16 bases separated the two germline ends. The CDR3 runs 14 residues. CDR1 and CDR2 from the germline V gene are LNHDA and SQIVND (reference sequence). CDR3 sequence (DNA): TGTGCCAGTACGACAGGATCCTGGGGCTATGGCTACACCTTC. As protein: CASTTGSWGYGYTF.

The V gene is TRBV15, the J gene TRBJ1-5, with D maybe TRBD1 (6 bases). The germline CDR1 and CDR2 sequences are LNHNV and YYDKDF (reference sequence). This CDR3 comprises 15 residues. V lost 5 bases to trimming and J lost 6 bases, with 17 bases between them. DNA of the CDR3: TGTGCCACCAGCCTGGACAGAATTAAGGGTCAGCCCCAGCATTTT. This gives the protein CATSLDRIKGQPQHF.

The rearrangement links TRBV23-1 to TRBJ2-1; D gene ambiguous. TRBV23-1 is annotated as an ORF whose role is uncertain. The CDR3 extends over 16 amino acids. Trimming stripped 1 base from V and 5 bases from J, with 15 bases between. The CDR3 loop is CASSQYFPPDNNEQFF. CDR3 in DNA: TGCGCCAGCAGTCAATATTTTCCCCCAGATAACAATGAGCAGTTCTTC.

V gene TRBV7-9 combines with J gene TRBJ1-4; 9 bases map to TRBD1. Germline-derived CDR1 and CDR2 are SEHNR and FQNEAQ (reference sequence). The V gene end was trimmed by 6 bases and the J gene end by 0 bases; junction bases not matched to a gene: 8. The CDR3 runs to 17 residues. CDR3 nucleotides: TGTGCCAGCAGTCAGGGACAGGGCGTTGCAACTAATGAAAAACTGTTTTTT. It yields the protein CASSQGQGVATNEKLFF.

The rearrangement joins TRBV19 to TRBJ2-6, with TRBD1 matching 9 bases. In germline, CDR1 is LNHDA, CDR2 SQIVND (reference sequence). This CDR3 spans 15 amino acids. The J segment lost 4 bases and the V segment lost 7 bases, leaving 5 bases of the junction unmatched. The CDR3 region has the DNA TGTGCCAGTACCGACAGGGGGAGAGGGGCCAACGTCCTGACTTTC. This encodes CASTDRGRGANVLTF.

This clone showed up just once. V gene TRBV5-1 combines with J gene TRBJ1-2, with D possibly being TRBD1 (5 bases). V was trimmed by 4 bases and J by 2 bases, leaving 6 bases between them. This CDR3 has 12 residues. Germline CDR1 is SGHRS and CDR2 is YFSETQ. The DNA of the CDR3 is TGCGCCAGCAGCGCAGGGAACTATGGCTACACCTTC. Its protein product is CASSAGNYGYTF.

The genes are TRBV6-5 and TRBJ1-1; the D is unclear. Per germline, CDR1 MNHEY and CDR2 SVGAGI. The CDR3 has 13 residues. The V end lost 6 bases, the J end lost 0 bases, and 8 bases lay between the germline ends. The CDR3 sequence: CASRETMNTEAFF. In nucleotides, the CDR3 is TGTGCCAGCAGGGAGACTATGAACACTGAAGCTTTCTTT.

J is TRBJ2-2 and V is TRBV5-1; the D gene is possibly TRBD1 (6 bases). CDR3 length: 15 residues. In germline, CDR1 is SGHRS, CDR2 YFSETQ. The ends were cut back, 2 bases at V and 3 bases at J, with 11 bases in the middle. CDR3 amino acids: CASSFEQGHTGELFF. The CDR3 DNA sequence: TGCGCCAGCAGCTTCGAACAGGGACACACCGGGGAGCTGTTTTTT.

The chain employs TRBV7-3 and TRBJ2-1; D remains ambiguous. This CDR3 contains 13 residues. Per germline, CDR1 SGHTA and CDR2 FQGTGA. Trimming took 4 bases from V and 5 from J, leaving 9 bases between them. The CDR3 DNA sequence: TGTGCCAGCAGCTCCTCGAGAGACAATGAGCAGTTCTTC. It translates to CASSSSRDNEQFF.